These 20 T cell receptor beta chains originate from one sample sequenced in a study of blood T cell repertoires in COVID-19. Measured with immunoSEQ multiplex PCR; TCRdb has only the in-frame clones, and not every one. The repertoire has roughly 160,000 clones, roughly 80% of them found once; the top ten carry approximately 11%. The source material was PBMCs or T cells enriched from blood (not recorded which). These receptors were taken from a man aged 45-65 years who had recovered from COVID-19.

This rearrangement joins TRBV7-9 to TRBJ1-3; 7 bases are a match to TRBD1. Germline lookup yields CDR1 SEHNR and CDR2 FQNEAQ (reference sequence). The CDR3 covers 14 residues. The V segment lost 6 bases and the J segment 3 bases; nucleotides outside the gene matches: 5. This CDR3 is CASSSTGSGNTIYF. CDR3 bases: TGTGCCAGCAGTTCGACAGGGAGTGGAAACACCATATATTTT.

V and J are TRBV24-1 and TRBJ2-5, with a tentative D call TRBD2 (5 bases). The CDR3 contains 16 residues. V gave up 1 base and J gave up 5 bases, with 16 bases separating them. Germline CDR1 and CDR2: KGHDR and SFDVKD. CDR3 DNA: TGTGCCACCAGTGATTTCTCGGGGAATCATAGGGAGACCCAGTACTTC. This translates into CATSDFSGNHRETQYF.

V is TRBV18 and J is TRBJ1-6, with a possible D match to TRBD1 (6 bases). CDR3 length: 14 amino acids. Per germline, CDR1 KGHSH and CDR2 LQKENI. Trimming cost V 3 bases and J 7 bases, with 10 bases left between them. CDR3 loop: CASSPLGQNSPLHF. Written as DNA, the CDR3 is TGTGCCAGCTCACCCTTGGGACAAAATTCACCCCTCCACTTT. The whole variable domain, filled in from reference TRBV18 and TRBJ1-6, reads NAGVMQNPRHLVRRRGQEARLRCSPMKGHSHVYWYRQLPEEGLKFMVYLQKENIIDESGMPKERFSAEFPKEGPSILRIQQVVRGDSAAYFCASSPLGQNSPLHFGNGTRLTVT.

The chain has TRBV5-6 and TRBJ2-3; 9 bases match TRBD2. Trimming cost V 4 bases and J 8 bases; bases outside gene matches: 11. The CDR3 runs to 15 residues. Germline values: CDR1 SGHDT, CDR2 YYEEEE. CDR3 residues: CASSLSGGELGTQYF. As DNA, the CDR3 is TGTGCCAGCAGCCTTAGCGGGGGTGAATTGGGTACGCAGTATTTT.

This clone has just a few counts. The V and J genes are TRBV14 and TRBJ1-1; 7 nucleotides line up with TRBD1. V was pared by 1 base and J by 3 bases, with 2 bases of the junction left unmatched. CDR3 length: 14 residues. The germline V gene has CDR1 SGHDN and CDR2 FVKESK. CDR3 in DNA: TGTGCCAGCAGCCAAGTCGACAGGGACACTGAAGCTTTCTTT. Amino acids: CASSQVDRDTEAFF.

V gene TRBV7-9 combines with J gene TRBJ2-3; 13 nucleotides agree with TRBD2. This CDR3 is 18 amino acids long. From germline, CDR1 is SEHNR and CDR2 FQNEAQ (reference sequence). The V and J ends lost 5 bases and 3 bases, in that order; junction bases with no gene match: 11. The CDR3 DNA follows: TGTGCCAGCAGCCCATCGAACCCACTAGCGGGGGGGACAGATACGCAGTATTTT. Translating gives CASSPSNPLAGGTDTQYF.

The V call is TRBV27, the J call TRBJ2-1; D perhaps matches TRBD1 (6 bases). Trimming pared 5 bases from V and 7 bases from J, leaving 15 bases between. The CDR3 spans 14 residues. CDR1 is MNHEY, CDR2 SMNVEV, per germline (reference sequence). CDR3 nucleotide sequence: TGTGCCAGCAGTAAAATACAGGGTTTGAATGAGCAGTTCTTC. Protein product: CASSKIQGLNEQFF.

The rearrangement joins TRBV5-4 to TRBJ1-1, with 7 nucleotides matching TRBD1. Per the germline V gene, CDR1 is SGHNT and CDR2 is YYREEE (reference sequence). Trimming removed 3 bases from V and 5 bases from J; junction bases left unmatched: 7. CDR3 length: 14 residues. The CDR3 DNA reads as TGTGCCAGCAGCTCATGGGACAGTCGGACTGAAGCTTTCTTT. This codes for CASSSWDSRTEAFF.

On this clone: This may be a read error: a much more frequent sequence differs by one nucleotide. The chain is built from TRBV28 and TRBJ2-2; 7 bases map to TRBD1. Germline-derived CDR1 and CDR2 are MDHEN and SYDVKM. V was pared by 5 bases and J by 2 bases, with 2 bases of the junction left unmatched. This CDR3 is 14 amino acids long. CDR3: CASSNRGNTGELFF. Here the CDR3 DNA reads TGTGCCAGCAGTAACAGGGGAAACACCGGGGAGCTGTTTTTT.

V gene TRBV15 combines with J gene TRBJ1-6; no reliable D call. The CDR3 spans 17 residues. Germline-derived CDR1 and CDR2 are LNHNV and YYDKDF (reference sequence). V lost 3 bases, J lost 0 bases, and 12 bases lay in between. The DNA for the CDR3 is TGTGCCACCAGCAGGACCTCGGGGAGCTCCTATAATTCACCCCTCCACTTT. It codes for CATSRTSGSSYNSPLHF.

This chain connects TRBV20-1 to TRBJ2-7; 9 bases line up with TRBD1. The CDR3 sequence is 15 residues long. The V gene's germline CDR1 is DFQATT and CDR2 SNEGSKA (reference sequence). Trimming took 3 bases from V and 1 from J; bases not matched to a gene: 7. CDR3 in DNA: TGCAGTGCTAGTCCATCGGGACAGGGATCCTACGAGCAGTACTTC. It specifies CSASPSGQGSYEQYF.

This clone was seen only a few times. CDR3 in amino acids: CASRETGVSNQPQHF. CDR3 nucleotides: TGTGCCAGCAGAGAGACAGGGGTTAGCAATCAGCCCCAGCATTTT. V gene TRBV28 combines with J gene TRBJ1-5, with TRBD1 matching 8 bases. The CDR3 is 15 residues long. CDR1 is MDHEN, CDR2 SYDVKM, per germline. Unmatched junction bases numbered 4, after V lost 6 bases and J lost 0 bases.

The J gene is TRBJ1-2, the V gene TRBV5-1, with 7 bases lining up with TRBD1. Germline CDR1 and CDR2: SGHRS and YFSETQ. With V trimmed by 4 bases and J by 8 bases, 14 bases remained unmatched. The CDR3 runs 15 residues. CDR3 bases: TGCGCCAGCAGCCTAACAACAGGGGCGCCTTCCGGCTACACCTTC. Translation: CASSLTTGAPSGYTF.

The genes are TRBV7-3 and TRBJ1-1; the D gene is possibly TRBD1 (6 bases). The V end was cut by 6 bases, the J end by 4 bases, with 12 bases between. CDR3 length: 13 amino acids. The V gene's germline CDR1 is SGHTA and CDR2 FQGTGA. The CDR3 spells CASSYRDGTEAFF. The CDR3 DNA sequence: TGTGCCAGCAGTTACAGGGATGGCACTGAAGCTTTCTTT.

The V call is TRBV7-6, the J call TRBJ1-1; D is undetermined. The CDR3 has 15 amino acids. The germline V gene has CDR1 SGHVS and CDR2 FNYEAQ. Trimming took off 1 base at V and 3 bases at J, with 12 bases between the two ends. The CDR3 sequence: CASSLGRLRDTEAFF. In nucleotides, the CDR3 is TGTGCCAGCAGCTTAGGTCGGCTTCGGGACACTGAAGCTTTCTTT.

V gene TRBV6-1 combines with J gene TRBJ1-2; no definite D call. Germline CDR1 is MNHNS and CDR2 is SASEGT. This CDR3 has 15 amino acids. V was shortened by 1 base and J by 4 bases, with 13 bases between the two germline ends. DNA of the CDR3: TGTGCCAGCAGTGAAGTTCCGCAACACCTCTATGGCTACACCTTC. This codes for CASSEVPQHLYGYTF.

This chain links TRBV11-2 with TRBJ2-7; 7 nucleotides align to TRBD1. The CDR3 is 15 residues long. V trimming: 3 bases; J trimming: 4 bases; junction bases outside the gene matches: 9. In germline, CDR1 is SGHAT, CDR2 FQNNGV. The CDR3 reads CASSLPTGWSYEQYF. Here the CDR3 DNA reads TGTGCCAGCAGCTTGCCGACAGGGTGGTCGTACGAGCAGTACTTC.

This rearrangement joins TRBV27 to TRBJ2-3; 8 positions agree with TRBD2. Germline lookup yields CDR1 MNHEY and CDR2 SMNVEV (reference sequence). The CDR3 is made up of 15 amino acids. J gave up 0 bases and V 5 bases, and 4 bases lay outside the gene matches. The CDR3 protein is CASSLIAGSTDTQYF. The CDR3 coding sequence is TGTGCCAGCAGTCTAATAGCGGGAAGCACAGATACGCAGTATTTT.

V is TRBV19 and J is TRBJ1-1, with 7 bases fitting TRBD1. The CDR3 is 17 amino acids. Germline CDR1 LNHDA, CDR2 SQIVND (reference sequence). Unmatched junction bases numbered 16, after V lost 5 bases and J lost 4 bases. The CDR3 here is CASSSRTGLLPSTEAFF. CDR3 bases: TGTGCCAGTAGTTCGCGGACAGGACTCTTACCGAGCACTGAAGCTTTCTTT. Based on the CDR3 plus reference TRBV19 and TRBJ1-1, the full variable domain is DGGITQSPKYLFRKEGQNVTLSCEQNLNHDAMYWYRQDPGQGLRLIYYSQIVNDFQKGDIAEGYSVSREKKESFPLTVTSAQKNPTAFYLCASSSRTGLLPSTEAFFGQGTRLTVV.

The chain's CDR3 is CASRSTVGPFSPLHF. CDR3 sequence (DNA): TGTGCCAGCAGATCGACAGTAGGGCCTTTTTCACCCCTCCACTTT. This rearrangement joins TRBV6-5 to TRBJ1-6; perhaps TRBD1 as D (5 bases). Trimming took off 6 bases at V and 9 bases at J, with 18 bases between the two ends. The germline V gene has CDR1 MNHEY and CDR2 SVGAGI. This CDR3 contains 15 residues.